Each of the 31 T cell receptor beta chains below was sequenced from the same sample in a study of CD8 T cells in Susac syndrome. Reverse transcription of about 0.5 to 1 ug RNA used random hexamers. Via MiXCR, TCRdb re-called the immunoSEQ multiplex PCR reads, giving one row per CDR3 protein. Of approximately 280,000 distinct CDR3 sequences detected, more than 75% appear once; the ten largest clones hold over 0.095%. Source material: CD8+ T cells from PBMCs. The receptor set was obtained from a human donor with multiple sclerosis.

This chain uses TRBV15 with TRBJ2-1; 11 nucleotides line up with TRBD2. CDR3 length equals 15 residues. The ends lost 5 bases at V and 9 bases at J; junction bases unmatched: 9. CDR1 and CDR2 from the germline V gene are LNHNV and YYDKDF (reference sequence). The DNA of the CDR3 is TGTGCCACCAGCGGCAGACTAGCGGGACATGGTGAGCAGTTCTTC. It translates to CATSGRLAGHGEQFF.

This chain links TRBV28 with TRBJ2-6, with 7 bases that match TRBD1. The V gene end was trimmed by 8 bases and the J gene end by 10 bases; junction bases not matched to a gene: 17. This CDR3 has 16 amino acids. Germline-derived CDR1 and CDR2 are MDHEN and SYDVKM. The CDR3: CASSIPRDSISNVLTF. The CDR3 DNA sequence: TGTGCCAGCTCGATCCCCCGGGACAGCATAAGTAACGTCCTGACTTTC.

The CDR3 nucleotides are TGTGCCAGCAGCTTGAGGTGGGCCGTAGACAGGACGCAAGAGACCCAGTACTTC. Its translation: CASSLRWAVDRTQETQYF. J is TRBJ2-5 and V is TRBV5-6; TRBD1 is a possible D gene (6 bases). The germline V gene encodes CDR1 SGHDT and CDR2 YYEEEE. V lost 1 base to trimming and J lost 2 bases, with 21 bases between them. This CDR3 region has 18 residues.

The CDR3 region is CASSLAVGELFF. The CDR3 DNA reads as TGTGCCAGCAGTCTCGCCGTCGGGGAGCTGTTTTTT. The J gene is TRBJ2-2, the V gene TRBV5-6; D is unresolved. The CDR3 sequence is 12 residues long. V was cut by 5 bases and J by 7 bases, with 9 bases left in between. From germline, CDR1 is SGHDT and CDR2 YYEEEE. Filled out from reference TRBV5-6 and TRBJ2-2, the complete variable domain reads DAGVTQSPTHLIKTRGQQVTLRCSPKSGHDTVSWYQQALGQGPQFIFQYYEEEERQRGNFPDRFSGHQFPNYSSELNVNALLLGDSALYLCASSLAVGELFFGEGSRLTVL.

This chain uses TRBV20-1 with TRBJ2-1, with D uncertain. The CDR3 spans 14 residues. Per germline, CDR1 DFQATT and CDR2 SNEGSKA (reference sequence). V was trimmed by 3 bases and J by 2 bases, leaving 11 bases between them. In DNA, the CDR3 is TGCAGTGCTAGCGGCCGAAACCCCTACAATGAGCAGTTCTTC. Amino acids: CSASGRNPYNEQFF.

The CDR3 bases are TGCGCCAGCGGGAGACTAGCGGCTGTTCTCCAAGAGACCCAGTACTTC. Translation: CASGRLAAVLQETQYF. V and J are TRBV10-2 and TRBJ2-5; 9 nucleotides agree with TRBD2. Germline trimming cut 8 bases from V and 1 base from J; bases unmatched to any gene: 11. The CDR3 length is 16 residues. In germline, CDR1 is WSHSY, CDR2 SAAADI.

This chain links TRBV7-9 with TRBJ2-1, with 9 nucleotides matching TRBD2. With 2 bases clipped from V and 6 bases from J, the junction kept 11 bases outside the gene matches. Germline V gene lookup returns CDR1 SEHNR and CDR2 FQNEAQ (reference sequence). This CDR3 is 17 amino acids long. In nucleotides, the CDR3 is TGTGCCAGCAGCTTACCCCCCCGCGGGACTAGCAGCAATGAGCAGTTCTTC. As protein: CASSLPPRGTSSNEQFF.

This clonotype was seen a single time. The chain has TRBV9 and TRBJ2-2, with 11 bases matching TRBD2. Germline-derived CDR1 and CDR2 are SGDLS and YYNGEE. This CDR3 is 19 amino acids long. V shed 4 bases and J 4 bases; nucleotides not matched to a gene: 15. Written as DNA, the CDR3 is TGTGCCAGCAGCAATACCGGGACTAGCGGCCTTGCGAGCACCGGGGAGCTGTTTTTT. Translation: CASSNTGTSGLASTGELFF. The full variable domain, rest sourced from reference TRBV9 and TRBJ2-2, is DSGVTQTPKHLITATGQRVTLRCSPRSGDLSVYWYQQSLDQGLQFLIQYYNGEERAKGNILERFSAQQFPDLHSELNLSSLELGDSALYFCASSNTGTSGLASTGELFFGEGSRLTVL.

The chain links TRBV28 to TRBJ2-2; 12 bases match TRBD2. J lost 4 bases, V lost 10 bases, and 4 bases had no gene match. The CDR3 covers 14 residues. The germline CDR1 and CDR2 sequences are MDHEN and SYDVKM. CDR3 nucleotide sequence: TGTGCCATTACACTAGCGGGGGGCACCGGGGAGCTGTTTTTT. Translated, it gives CAITLAGGTGELFF.

This rearrangement joins TRBV13 to TRBJ2-1, with TRBD2 matching 7 bases. J lost 6 bases, V lost 4 bases, and 9 bases had no gene match. CDR1 and CDR2 (germline): PRHDT, FYEKMQ (reference sequence). The CDR3 is 15 amino acids. This CDR3 reads CASSSTGLVGNEQFF. The CDR3 DNA follows: TGTGCCAGCAGCTCCACAGGACTAGTAGGCAATGAGCAGTTCTTC. Based on the CDR3 plus reference TRBV13 and TRBJ2-1, the full variable domain is AAGVIQSPRHLIKEKRETATLKCYPIPRHDTVYWYQQGPGQDPQFLISFYEKMQSDKGSIPDRFSAQQFSDYHSELNMSSLELGDSALYFCASSSTGLVGNEQFFGPGTRLTVL.

A note on this clonotype: At one boundary the junction diverges from the germline segment, which might be a read error. This rearrangement joins TRBV28 to TRBJ1-1; D not certain. This CDR3 spans 12 amino acids. Germline V gene sequence: CDR1 MDHEN, CDR2 SYDVKM. DNA for the CDR3: TGTGCCGGCAGTTTCATCCCGACTGAAGCTTTCTTT. It specifies CAGSFIPTEAFF.

This clonotype occurred a few times. The chain links TRBV28 to TRBJ2-7; no definite D call. V was clipped by 3 bases and J by 2 bases, with 5 bases between them. This CDR3 region has 12 residues. CDR1 and CDR2 from the germline V gene are MDHEN and SYDVKM. Here the CDR3 reads CASSFPAYEQYF. The CDR3 DNA is TGTGCCAGCAGTTTTCCCGCCTACGAGCAGTACTTC.

This clonotype was counted once. The rearrangement uses TRBV12-3 or TRBV12-4 and TRBJ2-3; TRBD2 is a possible D gene (5 bases). The germline V and J ends were trimmed by 7 bases and 1 base, with 12 bases remaining between them. The CDR3 runs to 14 residues. CDR3: CASTFEGGTDTQYF. DNA of the CDR3: TGTGCCAGCACGTTTGAGGGAGGCACAGATACGCAGTATTTT.

The rearrangement joins TRBV30 to TRBJ2-1; TRBD2 aligns across 7 bases. The junction had 10 bases not matched to a gene; V was cut back by 2 bases and J by 6 bases. The CDR3 is 15 residues long. Germline V gene sequence: CDR1 GTSNPN, CDR2 SVGIG (reference sequence). The CDR3 protein is CAWSLGGGQGNEQFF. CDR3 DNA sequence: TGTGCCTGGAGTCTTGGGGGAGGGCAGGGCAATGAGCAGTTCTTC.

The table lists this clonotype with a count of one. The rearrangement uses TRBV20-1 and TRBJ2-2; 11 nucleotides match TRBD2. Germline trimming cut 0 bases from V and 5 bases from J; bases unmatched to any gene: 8. Germline-derived CDR1 and CDR2 are DFQATT and SNEGSKA (reference sequence). The CDR3 loop spans 17 amino acids. CDR3 amino acids: CSARDTTSGGGTGELFF. CDR3 bases: TGCAGTGCTAGAGATACAACTAGCGGGGGCGGGACCGGGGAGCTGTTTTTT.

This clonotype was picked up one time. J is TRBJ2-7 and V is TRBV6-5, with 10 bases that match TRBD2. This CDR3 is 20 amino acids long. J was trimmed by 2 bases and V by 0 bases; bases with no gene match: 16. The germline gives CDR1 MNHEY, CDR2 SVGAGI. This chain's CDR3 is CASSYSPTSVHSGRPYEQYF. In DNA form, the CDR3 reads TGTGCCAGCAGTTACTCGCCGACTTCAGTTCATAGCGGGAGGCCCTACGAGCAGTACTTC.

This clonotype was observed a single time. The J gene is TRBJ2-7, the V gene TRBV11-2; 10 positions match TRBD1. The V gene's germline CDR1 is SGHAT and CDR2 FQNNGV. The CDR3 covers 17 residues. V dropped 2 bases and J dropped 2; count of bases not matched to a gene: 9. The CDR3 sequence is CASSLSPLGTGAYEQYF. The CDR3 region has the DNA TGTGCCAGCAGCTTAAGTCCTTTGGGGACAGGGGCCTACGAGCAGTACTTC.

The chain carries TRBV4-1 and TRBJ1-2; TRBD1 matches at 9 bases. The CDR3 spans 15 residues. Trimming removed 4 bases from V and 0 bases from J; junction bases left unmatched: 3. CDR1 and CDR2 from the germline V gene are MGHRA and YSYEKL. The CDR3 spells CASSLGQGTNYGYTF. DNA of the CDR3: TGCGCCAGCAGCCTCGGACAGGGGACTAACTATGGCTACACCTTC.

The V gene is TRBV3-1, the J gene TRBJ1-1; TRBD1 matches 7 bases. V lost 1 base and J lost 1; bases outside the gene matches: 12. The CDR3 is 18 amino acids. Germline V gene sequence: CDR1 LGHDT, CDR2 YNNKEL (reference sequence). The CDR3 protein is CASSQGLLNRGGNTEAFF. The CDR3 region has the DNA TGTGCCAGCAGCCAAGGGTTGCTTAACAGGGGAGGGAACACTGAAGCTTTCTTT. Supplemented by reference TRBV3-1 and TRBJ1-1, the full variable domain reads DTAVSQTPKYLVTQMGNDKSIKCEQNLGHDTMYWYKQDSKKFLKIMFSYNNKELIINETVPNRFSPKSPDKAHLNLHINSLELGDSAVYFCASSQGLLNRGGNTEAFFGQGTRLTVV.

This clonotype was detected a few times. The V call is TRBV6-1, the J call TRBJ2-7, with D perhaps TRBD2 (5 bases). This CDR3 is built from 15 residues. CDR1 is MNHNS and CDR2 is SASEGT in the germline V gene. Trimming pared 1 base from V and 6 bases from J, leaving 16 bases between. The CDR3 is CASSEVLRVLVEQYF. CDR3 coding DNA: TGTGCCAGCAGTGAAGTACTGCGGGTATTGGTCGAGCAGTACTTC.

The sample holds a few counts of this clonotype. The rearrangement uses TRBV5-1 and TRBJ2-7; D is uncertain. Trimming pared 4 bases from V and 0 bases from J, leaving 8 bases between. Per germline, CDR1 SGHRS and CDR2 YFSETQ. The CDR3 length is 13 residues. The CDR3 DNA reads as TGCGCCAGCAGCGGGCAGCACTCCTACGAGCAGTACTTC. Protein: CASSGQHSYEQYF.

V is TRBV4-1 and J is TRBJ2-7; the D gene is possibly TRBD2 (6 bases). Germline CDR1 MGHRA, CDR2 YSYEKL. The ends were cut back, 3 bases at V and 4 bases at J, with 13 bases in the middle. This CDR3 contains 14 residues. The CDR3 region has the DNA TGCGCCAGCAGCCAGGGACTGGGGGATTACGAGCAGTACTTC. Its protein product is CASSQGLGDYEQYF.

This chain links TRBV13 with TRBJ2-3, with 9 positions matching TRBD2. The germline V gene encodes CDR1 PRHDT and CDR2 FYEKMQ (reference sequence). J was trimmed by 2 bases and V by 5 bases; bases with no gene match: 11. CDR3 size: 17 residues. The DNA for the CDR3 is TGTGCCAGCAGCCCCAGCACCGCTAGCGGGAACACAGATACGCAGTATTTT. Protein: CASSPSTASGNTDTQYF.

The chain couples TRBV19 to TRBJ2-5, with TRBD2 matching over 13 bases. The CDR3 sequence is 15 residues long. Germline lookup yields CDR1 LNHDA and CDR2 SQIVND (reference sequence). V shed 4 bases and J 5 bases; nucleotides not matched to a gene: 4. CDR3 amino acids: CASSSRTSGSETQYF. In nucleotides, the CDR3 is TGTGCCAGTAGTAGCCGGACTAGCGGGAGTGAGACCCAGTACTTC. The full variable domain, with the rest looked up from reference TRBV19 and TRBJ2-5, is DGGITQSPKYLFRKEGQNVTLSCEQNLNHDAMYWYRQDPGQGLRLIYYSQIVNDFQKGDIAEGYSVSREKKESFPLTVTSAQKNPTAFYLCASSSRTSGSETQYFGPGTRLLVL.

This chain uses TRBV4-1 with TRBJ2-3; 10 nucleotides align to TRBD1. There are 15 residues in the CDR3. V lost 4 bases to trimming and J lost 4 bases; unmatched junction nucleotides: 5. Germline lookup yields CDR1 MGHRA and CDR2 YSYEKL. CDR3 DNA sequence: TGCGCCAGCAGCCGCGAAGGACAGGGGGCAGATACGCAGTATTTT. It yields the protein CASSREGQGADTQYF.

The chain links TRBV11-2 to TRBJ2-3; 14 bases match TRBD2. The CDR3 loop spans 17 amino acids. V gave up 4 bases and J gave up 2 bases; unmatched junction bases: 5. Germline V gene sequence: CDR1 SGHAT, CDR2 FQNNGV. CDR3 DNA sequence: TGTGCCAGCAGCTCCACGACTAGCGGGAGGGTCACAGATACGCAGTATTTT. Protein: CASSSTTSGRVTDTQYF.

CDR3 in DNA: TGCGCCAGCAGCTTAGGGTACAGAACAGCTAACTATGGCTACACCTTC. Translating gives CASSLGYRTANYGYTF. This chain connects TRBV5-1 to TRBJ1-2; no firm D call. Deletions cut 2 bases from V and 0 bases from J, with 14 bases between. The CDR3 length is 16 residues. The germline gives CDR1 SGHRS, CDR2 YFSETQ.

This chain links TRBV9 with TRBJ2-2; the D is unclear. Deletions cut 1 base from V and 5 bases from J, with 3 bases between. Germline V gene sequence: CDR1 SGDLS, CDR2 YYNGEE. The CDR3 covers 12 residues. CDR3 loop: CASSVITGELFF. In DNA, the CDR3 is TGTGCCAGCAGCGTAATAACCGGGGAGCTGTTTTTT.

The V gene is TRBV27, the J gene TRBJ1-5; 7 bases match TRBD1. Per the germline V gene, CDR1 is MNHEY and CDR2 is SMNVEV (reference sequence). The CDR3 is 14 residues long. After removal of 6 bases from V and 3 bases from J, the junction contained 5 bases not matched to a gene. The CDR3 spells CASRGDSFNQPQHF. CDR3 DNA: TGTGCCAGCAGAGGGGACAGTTTCAATCAGCCCCAGCATTTT.

The CDR3 sequence: CASSPAGGEKDTQYF. Here the CDR3 DNA reads TGTGCCAGCTCACCGGCTGGAGGGGAAAAAGATACGCAGTATTTT. The genes are TRBV18 and TRBJ2-3; possible D gene TRBD2, 6 bases. V gave up 3 bases and J gave up 5 bases, with 15 bases separating them. The CDR3 has 15 amino acids. The germline V gene encodes CDR1 KGHSH and CDR2 LQKENI. The full variable domain, completed using reference TRBV18 and TRBJ2-3, is NAGVMQNPRHLVRRRGQEARLRCSPMKGHSHVYWYRQLPEEGLKFMVYLQKENIIDESGMPKERFSAEFPKEGPSILRIQQVVRGDSAAYFCASSPAGGEKDTQYFGPGTRLTVL.

The chain has TRBV6-5 and TRBJ2-7; D may be TRBD2 (7 bases). The germline gives CDR1 MNHEY, CDR2 SVGAGI. V gave up 2 bases and J gave up 6 bases, with 23 bases separating them. The CDR3 length is 17 residues. CDR3 sequence: CASSYGAFGGARVEQYF. The CDR3 DNA is TGTGCCAGCAGTTACGGGGCGTTTGGGGGGGCGAGGGTCGAGCAGTACTTC.